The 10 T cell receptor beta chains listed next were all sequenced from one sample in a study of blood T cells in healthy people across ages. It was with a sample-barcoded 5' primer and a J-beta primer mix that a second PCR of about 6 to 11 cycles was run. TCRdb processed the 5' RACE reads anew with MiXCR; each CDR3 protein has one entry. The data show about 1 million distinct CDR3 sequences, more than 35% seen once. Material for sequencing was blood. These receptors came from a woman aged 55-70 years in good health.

The CDR3, as DNA: TGTGCCATCTCCGGGAGGGCGGGAAGCCACGAGCAGTACTTC. Protein sequence: CAISGRAGSHEQYF. This chain connects TRBV10-3 to TRBJ2-4; TRBD2 agrees at 8 bases. Judging by the DNA end, TRBJ2-7 fits better; the J call may be wrong. The CDR3 is 14 residues long. Germline CDR1 and CDR2: ENHRY and SYGVKD.

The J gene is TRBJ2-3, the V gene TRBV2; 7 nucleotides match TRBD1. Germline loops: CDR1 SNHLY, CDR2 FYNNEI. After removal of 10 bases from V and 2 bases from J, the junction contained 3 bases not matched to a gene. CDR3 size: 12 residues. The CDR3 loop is CATGQATDTQYF. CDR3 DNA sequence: TGTGCCACCGGACAGGCCACAGATACGCAGTATTTT.

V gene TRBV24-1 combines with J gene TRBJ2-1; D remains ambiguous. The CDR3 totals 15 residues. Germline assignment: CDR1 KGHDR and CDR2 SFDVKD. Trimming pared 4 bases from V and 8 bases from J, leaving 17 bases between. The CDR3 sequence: CATSDQVRSSDEQFF. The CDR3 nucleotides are TGTGCCACCAGTGACCAGGTCCGTAGCAGCGATGAGCAGTTCTTC.

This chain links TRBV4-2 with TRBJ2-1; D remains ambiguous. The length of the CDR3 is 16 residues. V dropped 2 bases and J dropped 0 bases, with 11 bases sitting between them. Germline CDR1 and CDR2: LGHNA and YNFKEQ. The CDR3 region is CASSQYGASSYNEQFF. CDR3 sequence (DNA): TGTGCCAGCAGCCAATATGGAGCAAGCTCCTACAATGAGCAGTTCTTC.

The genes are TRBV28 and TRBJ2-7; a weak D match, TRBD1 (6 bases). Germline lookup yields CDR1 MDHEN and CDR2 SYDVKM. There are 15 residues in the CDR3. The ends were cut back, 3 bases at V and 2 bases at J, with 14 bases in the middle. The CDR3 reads CASSLIRAGAYEQYF. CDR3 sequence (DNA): TGTGCCAGCAGTTTGATCAGGGCAGGGGCCTACGAGCAGTACTTC.

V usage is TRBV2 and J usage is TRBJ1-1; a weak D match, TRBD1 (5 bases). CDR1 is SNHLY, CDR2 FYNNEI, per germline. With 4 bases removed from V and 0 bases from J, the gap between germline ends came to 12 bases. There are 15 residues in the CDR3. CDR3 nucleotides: TGTGCCAGCAGTGCCCCGGGACCGCTGAACACTGAAGCTTTCTTT. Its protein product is CASSAPGPLNTEAFF. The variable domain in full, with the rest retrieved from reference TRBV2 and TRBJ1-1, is EPEVTQTPSHQVTQMGQEVILRCVPISNHLYFYWYRQILGQKVEFLVSFYNNEISEKSEIFDDQFSVERPDGSNFTLKIRSTKLEDSAMYFCASSAPGPLNTEAFFGQGTRLTVV.

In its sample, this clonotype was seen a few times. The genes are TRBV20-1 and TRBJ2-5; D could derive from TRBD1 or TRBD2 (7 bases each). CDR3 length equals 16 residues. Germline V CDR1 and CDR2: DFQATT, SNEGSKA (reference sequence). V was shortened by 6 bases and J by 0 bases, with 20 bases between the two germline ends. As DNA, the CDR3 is TGCAGTGCGAGCAGAGGGGGGAGGGGGCACCAAGAGACCCAGTACTTC. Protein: CSASRGGRGHQETQYF.

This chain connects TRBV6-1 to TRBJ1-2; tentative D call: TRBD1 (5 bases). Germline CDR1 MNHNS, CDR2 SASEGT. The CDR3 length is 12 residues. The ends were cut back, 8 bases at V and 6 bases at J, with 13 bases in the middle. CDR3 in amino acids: CASSQGRNGYTF. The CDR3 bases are TGTGCCAGCTCGCAGGGTAGGAATGGCTACACCTTC.

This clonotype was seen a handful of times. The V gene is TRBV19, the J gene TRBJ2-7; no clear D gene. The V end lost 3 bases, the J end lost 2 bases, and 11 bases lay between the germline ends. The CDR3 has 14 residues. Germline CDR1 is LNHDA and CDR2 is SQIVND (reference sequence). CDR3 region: CASSMNSLPYEQYF. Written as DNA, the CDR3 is TGTGCCAGTAGTATGAATAGTCTTCCCTACGAGCAGTACTTC.

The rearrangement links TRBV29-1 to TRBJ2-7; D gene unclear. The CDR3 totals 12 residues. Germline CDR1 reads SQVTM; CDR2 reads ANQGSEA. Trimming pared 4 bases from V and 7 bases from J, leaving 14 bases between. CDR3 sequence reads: CSVVSMNNEQYF. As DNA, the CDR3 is TGCAGCGTTGTATCGATGAACAATGAGCAGTACTTC.